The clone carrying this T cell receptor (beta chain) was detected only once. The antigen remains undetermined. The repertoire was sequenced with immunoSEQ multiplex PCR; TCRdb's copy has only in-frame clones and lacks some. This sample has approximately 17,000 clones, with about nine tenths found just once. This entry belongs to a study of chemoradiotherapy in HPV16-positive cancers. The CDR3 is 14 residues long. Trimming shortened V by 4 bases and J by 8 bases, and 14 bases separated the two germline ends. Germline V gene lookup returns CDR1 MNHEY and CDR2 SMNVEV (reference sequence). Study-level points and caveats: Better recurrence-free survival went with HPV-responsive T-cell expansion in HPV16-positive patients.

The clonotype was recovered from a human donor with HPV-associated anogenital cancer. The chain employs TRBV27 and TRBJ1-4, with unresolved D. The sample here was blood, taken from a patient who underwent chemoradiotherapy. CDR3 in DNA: TGTGCCAGCAGTTCGGTGACCTCGCGGGAAAAACTGTTTTTT. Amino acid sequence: CASSSVTSREKLFF.